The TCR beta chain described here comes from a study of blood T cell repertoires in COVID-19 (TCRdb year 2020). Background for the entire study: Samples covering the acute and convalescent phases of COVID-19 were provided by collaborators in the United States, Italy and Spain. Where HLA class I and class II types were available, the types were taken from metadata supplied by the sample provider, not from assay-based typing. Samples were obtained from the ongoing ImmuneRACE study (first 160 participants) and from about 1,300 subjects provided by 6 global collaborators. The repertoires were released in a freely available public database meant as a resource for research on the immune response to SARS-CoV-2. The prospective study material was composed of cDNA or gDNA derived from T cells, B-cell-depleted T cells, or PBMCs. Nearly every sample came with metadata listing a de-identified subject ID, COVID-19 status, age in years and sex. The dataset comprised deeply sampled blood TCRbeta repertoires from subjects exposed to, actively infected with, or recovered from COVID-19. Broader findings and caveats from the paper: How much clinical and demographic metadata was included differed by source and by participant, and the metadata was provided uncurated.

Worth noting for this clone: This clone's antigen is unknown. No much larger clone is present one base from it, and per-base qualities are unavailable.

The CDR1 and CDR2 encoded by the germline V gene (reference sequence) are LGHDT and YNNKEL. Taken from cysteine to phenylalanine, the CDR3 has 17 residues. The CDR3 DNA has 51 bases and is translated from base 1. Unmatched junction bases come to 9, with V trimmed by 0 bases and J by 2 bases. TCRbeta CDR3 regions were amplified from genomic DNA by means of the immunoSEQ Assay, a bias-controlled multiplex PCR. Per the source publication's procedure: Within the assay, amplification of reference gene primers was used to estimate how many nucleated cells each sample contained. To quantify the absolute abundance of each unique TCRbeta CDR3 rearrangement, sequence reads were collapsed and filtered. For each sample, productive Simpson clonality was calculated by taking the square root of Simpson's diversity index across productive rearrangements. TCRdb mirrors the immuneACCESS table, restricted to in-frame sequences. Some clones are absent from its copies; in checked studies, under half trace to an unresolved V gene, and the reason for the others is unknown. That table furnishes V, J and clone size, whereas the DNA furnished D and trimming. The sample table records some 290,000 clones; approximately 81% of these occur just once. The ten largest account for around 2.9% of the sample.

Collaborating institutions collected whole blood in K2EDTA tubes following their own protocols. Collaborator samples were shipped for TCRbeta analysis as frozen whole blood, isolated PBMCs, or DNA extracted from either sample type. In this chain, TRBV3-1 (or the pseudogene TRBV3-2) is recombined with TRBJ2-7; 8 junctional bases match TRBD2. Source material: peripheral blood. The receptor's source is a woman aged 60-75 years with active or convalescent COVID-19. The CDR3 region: CASSQDGPSGPTYEQYF. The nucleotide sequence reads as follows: TGTGCCAGCAGCCAAGATGGGCCTAGCGGGCCAACCTACGAGCAGTACTTC.